This passage covers 21 T cell receptor beta chains from one sample sequenced in a study of blood T cell repertoires in COVID-19. The assay was immunoSEQ multiplex PCR, and TCRdb's table has in-frame clones only and misses some. Of 300,000 or so clones in the sample, 89% were seen once. The sample comprised peripheral blood. The receptors here all came from a man younger than 35 who had recovered from COVID-19.

The V gene is TRBV5-1, the J gene TRBJ2-7; 10 bases agree with TRBD1. The length of the CDR3 is 14 residues. V shed 4 bases, J shed 5 bases, and the junction held 6 bases outside the gene matches. Looked up from germline, CDR1 is SGHRS and CDR2 is YFSETQ. CDR3 DNA: TGCGCCAGCAGCCCCGGGACAGGGGAGGACGAGCAGTACTTC. As protein: CASSPGTGEDEQYF.

The rearrangement joins TRBV7-8 to TRBJ2-3; D remains unclear. The germline V and J ends were trimmed by 5 bases and 3 bases, with 9 bases remaining between them. The germline gives CDR1 SGHVS, CDR2 FQNEAQ. The length of the CDR3 is 13 residues. CDR3 residues: CASSGRVTDTQYF. The DNA for the CDR3 is TGTGCCAGCAGCGGTCGGGTTACAGATACGCAGTATTTT.

The chain carries TRBV30 and TRBJ2-7, with D perhaps matching TRBD1 (5 bases). The germline V gene has CDR1 GTSNPN and CDR2 SVGIG (reference sequence). The CDR3 is 14 residues long. Trimming left V 0 bases short and J 2 bases short, with 11 bases between. This CDR3 reads CAWSVGAGPYEQYF. The CDR3 nucleotides are TGTGCCTGGAGTGTAGGAGCAGGGCCCTACGAGCAGTACTTC.

This clone was detected only a few times. The gene calls are TRBV28 and TRBJ1-4; no clear D. The V and J ends lost 5 bases and 4 bases respectively, with 14 bases between them. The CDR3 has 15 residues. Looked up from germline, CDR1 is MDHEN and CDR2 is SYDVKM. The CDR3 sequence: CASSGPGKINEKLFF. CDR3 coding DNA: TGTGCCAGCAGTGGGCCGGGGAAGATTAATGAAAAACTGTTTTTT.

The chain recombines TRBV1 with TRBJ2-3; the listed D gene, TRBD2, was not tested against the DNA. TRBV1 is deemed a pseudogene. This CDR3 has 21 residues. CDR3 loop: CTSSQDLEGFSFLYSTDTQYF. CDR3 bases: TGCACCAGCAGCCAAGATTTGGAGGGCTTCTCATTTCTCTATAGCACAGATACGCAGTATTTT.

The chain joins TRBV9 to TRBJ2-1, with TRBD2 as a possible D gene (5 bases). Germline CDR1 SGDLS, CDR2 YYNGEE. V was clipped by 2 bases and J by 0 bases, with 12 bases between them. This CDR3 contains 16 residues. The CDR3 bases are TGTGCCAGCAGCGTGGTCGGGGTAAGCTCCTACAATGAGCAGTTCTTC. It codes for CASSVVGVSSYNEQFF. The full variable domain, in which reference TRBV9 and TRBJ2-1 provide the parts outside the CDR3, is DSGVTQTPKHLITATGQRVTLRCSPRSGDLSVYWYQQSLDQGLQFLIQYYNGEERAKGNILERFSAQQFPDLHSELNLSSLELGDSALYFCASSVVGVSSYNEQFFGPGTRLTVL.

V gene TRBV15 combines with J gene TRBJ1-4; possible D gene TRBD1, 5 bases. This CDR3 is built from 13 residues. Germline CDR1 is LNHNV and CDR2 is YYDKDF (reference sequence). Trimming stripped 6 bases from V and 10 bases from J, with 15 bases between. The DNA of the CDR3 is TGTGCCACCAGGGGAGACGGGGGGGGAAAACTGTTTTTT. Protein: CATRGDGGGKLFF.

This chain uses TRBV29-1 with TRBJ2-1, with unresolved D. V was cut by 5 bases and J by 4 bases, with 12 bases left in between. From germline, CDR1 is SQVTM and CDR2 ANQGSEA. The length of the CDR3 is 13 residues. The CDR3 sequence is CSVNPVRYNEQFF. The CDR3 DNA reads as TGCAGCGTTAACCCCGTCAGATACAATGAGCAGTTCTTC.

This rearrangement joins TRBV6-6 to TRBJ2-7, with D perhaps TRBD1 (6 bases). V was pared by 7 bases and J by 4 bases, with 23 bases between. The CDR3 is 16 residues long. Germline values: CDR1 MNHNY, CDR2 SVGAGI (reference sequence). CDR3 protein: CASIPRLAGEGYEQYF. Here the CDR3 DNA reads TGTGCCAGCATCCCCCGGCTGGCAGGGGAAGGGTACGAGCAGTACTTC.

This sequence joins TRBV10-3 and TRBJ1-2; 7 positions agree with TRBD1. V gave up 7 bases and J gave up 4 bases; unmatched junction bases: 6. This CDR3 has 13 amino acids. Germline V CDR1 and CDR2: ENHRY, SYGVKD. The CDR3 DNA follows: TGTGCCATCACCATGACAGGGAGCTATGGCTACACCTTC. As protein: CAITMTGSYGYTF.

This chain joins TRBV19 and TRBJ1-2, with 7 bases aligning to TRBD1. The germline V gene has CDR1 LNHDA and CDR2 SQIVND (reference sequence). The CDR3 consists of 15 residues. The junction had 10 bases not matched to a gene; V was cut back by 9 bases and J by 0 bases. The CDR3 reads CASRQGGGANYGYTF. The CDR3 DNA reads as TGTGCCAGCCGACAGGGAGGTGGGGCTAACTATGGCTACACCTTC.

This chain connects TRBV18 to TRBJ2-5, with 7 positions matching TRBD1. The CDR3 length is 17 residues. Per germline, CDR1 KGHSH and CDR2 LQKENI. With V trimmed by 1 base and J by 5 bases, 13 bases remained unmatched. The CDR3 DNA is TGTGCCAGCTCACCACAGGAAACAGGGGTGTCGAGGGAGACCCAGTACTTC. This translates into CASSPQETGVSRETQYF.

The chain carries TRBV2 and TRBJ2-2; the match to TRBD2 covers 11 bases. This CDR3 has 15 residues. V trimming: 6 bases; J trimming: 7 bases; junction bases outside the gene matches: 7. Germline CDR1 reads SNHLY; CDR2 reads FYNNEI. The CDR3 region is CASRGSGGAVGELFF. CDR3 coding DNA: TGTGCCAGCAGGGGTAGCGGGGGGGCTGTCGGGGAGCTGTTTTTT.

Turning to this clone: Other DNA variants within this sample encode the same CDR3. The V gene is TRBV19, the J gene TRBJ1-5; TRBD1 agrees at 7 bases. The germline gives CDR1 LNHDA, CDR2 SQIVND (reference sequence). V trimming: 6 bases; J trimming: 3 bases; junction bases outside the gene matches: 5. The length of the CDR3 is 14 residues. For the CDR3, the DNA is TGTGCCAGTAGACAGGGGCGATCCAATCAGCCCCAGCATTTT. Encoded protein: CASRQGRSNQPQHF.

The rearrangement uses TRBV5-1 and TRBJ2-7, with TRBD2 identical over 9 bases. The CDR3 extends over 14 amino acids. Germline values: CDR1 SGHRS, CDR2 YFSETQ. V shed 4 bases, J shed 3 bases, and the junction held 5 bases outside the gene matches. The CDR3 nucleotides read TGCGCCAGCAGCCCTAGCGGGGAGAACTACGAGCAGTACTTC. It encodes CASSPSGENYEQYF.

The chain employs TRBV6-6 and TRBJ2-1; D might be TRBD2 (6 bases). V lost 0 bases and J 6 bases, leaving 12 bases between the germline ends. CDR3 size: 15 residues. Per germline, CDR1 MNHNY and CDR2 SVGAGI (reference sequence). CDR3 sequence reads: CASSYSRDLLNEQFF. The CDR3 nucleotides are TGTGCCAGCAGTTACTCCAGGGACTTACTCAATGAGCAGTTCTTC.

The V and J genes are TRBV18 and TRBJ2-5, with TRBD2 matching over 7 bases. The J segment lost 0 bases and the V segment lost 3 bases, leaving 7 bases of the junction unmatched. The CDR3 runs 16 residues. CDR1 is KGHSH and CDR2 is LQKENI in the germline V gene. The CDR3 region has the DNA TGTGCCAGCTCACCTCCCCCACTAGCGTACCAAGAGACCCAGTACTTC. Its protein is CASSPPPLAYQETQYF.

J is TRBJ2-6 and V is TRBV18; D unresolved. This CDR3 comprises 13 residues. V lost 3 bases and J lost 5, with 5 bases in between. Germline loops: CDR1 KGHSH, CDR2 LQKENI. The CDR3 loop is CASSPNWANVLTF. The CDR3 bases are TGTGCCAGCTCACCTAACTGGGCCAACGTCCTGACTTTC.

This sequence joins TRBV11-3 and TRBJ1-1; 11 positions agree with TRBD1. Per the germline V gene, CDR1 is SGHNT and CDR2 is YENEEA. V lost 6 bases and J lost 1; bases outside the gene matches: 4. CDR3 size: 15 residues. The CDR3, as DNA: TGTGCCAGCAGTCAGGACAGGGGGCCGAACACTGAAGCTTTCTTT. Translation: CASSQDRGPNTEAFF.

V is TRBV19 and J is TRBJ2-3; 9 bases align to TRBD2. Unmatched junction bases numbered 11, after V lost 6 bases and J lost 4 bases. CDR1 and CDR2 from the germline V gene are LNHDA and SQIVND (reference sequence). The CDR3 runs to 16 residues. CDR3 bases: TGTGCCAGTAGGCCGGCGGTGGCGGGGGGGTCAGATACGCAGTATTTT. It yields the protein CASRPAVAGGSDTQYF.

The gene calls are TRBV4-2 and TRBJ1-4; maybe TRBD1 (5 bases). V was pared by 0 bases and J by 15 bases, with 23 bases between. Germline V gene data show CDR1 as LGHNA and CDR2 as YNFKEQ. CDR3 length: 16 amino acids. Here the CDR3 DNA reads TGTGCCAGCAGCCAAGAAGGTCTCGGGGGTCCGTTTAGGATGTTTTTT. Amino acids: CASSQEGLGGPFRMFF.